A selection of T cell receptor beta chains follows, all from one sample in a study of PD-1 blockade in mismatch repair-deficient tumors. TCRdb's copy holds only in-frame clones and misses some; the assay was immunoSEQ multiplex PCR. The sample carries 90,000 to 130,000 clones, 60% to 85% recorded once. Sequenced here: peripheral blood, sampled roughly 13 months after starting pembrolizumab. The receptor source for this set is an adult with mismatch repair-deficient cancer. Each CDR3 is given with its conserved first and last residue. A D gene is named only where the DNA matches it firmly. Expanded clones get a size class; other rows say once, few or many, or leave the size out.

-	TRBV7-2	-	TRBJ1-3	CASSLVSQGGNTIYF	TGTGCCAGCAGCTTAGTATCCCAGGGAGGAAACACCATATATTTT
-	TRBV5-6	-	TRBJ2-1	CASSLERGAYNEQFF	TGTGCCAGCAGCTTGGAGCGCGGGGCCTACAATGAGCAGTTCTTC
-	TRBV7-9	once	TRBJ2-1	CASSDRQASYNEQFF	TGTGCCAGCAGCGATCGACAGGCCTCCTACAATGAGCAGTTCTTC
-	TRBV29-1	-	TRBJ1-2	CSVGTVNYGYTF	TGCAGCGTGGGGACTGTCAACTATGGCTACACCTTC
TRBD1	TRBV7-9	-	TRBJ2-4	CASSQDRGGGLAKNIQYF	TGTGCCAGCAGCCAGGACAGGGGCGGGGGTCTAGCCAAAAACATTCAGTACTTC
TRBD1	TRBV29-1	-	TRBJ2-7	CSVDLTGGYEQYF	TGCAGCGTTGATTTAACAGGGGGCTACGAGCAGTACTTC
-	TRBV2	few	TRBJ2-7	CASREGLSYEQYF	TGTGCCAGCAGAGAGGGGCTCTCCTACGAGCAGTACTTC
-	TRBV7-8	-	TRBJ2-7	CASSPRVGSDEQYF	TGTGCCAGCAGCCCCCGGGTGGGCTCCGACGAGCAGTACTTC
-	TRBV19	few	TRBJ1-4	CASKLQGEGEKLFF	TGTGCCAGTAAACTACAGGGTGAGGGTGAAAAACTGTTTTTT
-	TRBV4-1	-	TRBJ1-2	CASSLPGYGYTF	TGCGCCAGCAGCCTCCCGGGCTATGGCTACACCTTC
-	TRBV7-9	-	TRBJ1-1	CASSLGPNGDTEAFF	TGTGCCAGCAGCTTAGGACCTAACGGGGACACTGAAGCTTTCTTT
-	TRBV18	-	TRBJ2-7	CASSPPRLDPYEQYF	TGTGCCAGCTCACCACCGCGCCTAGACCCCTACGAGCAGTACTTC
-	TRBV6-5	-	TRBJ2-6	CASRGSGANVLTF	TGTGCCAGTCGGGGTTCTGGGGCCAACGTCCTGACTTTC
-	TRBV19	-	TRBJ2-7	CASSIKANYEQYF	TGTGCCAGTAGTATAAAGGCCAACTACGAGCAGTACTTC
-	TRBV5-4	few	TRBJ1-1	CASSRAGQQRNTEAFF	TGTGCCAGCAGCCGTGCCGGACAGCAACGAAACACTGAAGCTTTCTTT
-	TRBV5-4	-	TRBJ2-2	CASSLSGELFF	TGTGCCAGCAGCTTGTCAGGGGAGCTGTTTTTT
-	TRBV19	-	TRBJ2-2	CASSYGVGELFF	TGTGCCAGTAGCTACGGGGTCGGGGAGCTGTTTTTT
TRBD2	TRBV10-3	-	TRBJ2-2	CAIIQREGSGELFF	TGTGCCATCATTCAGCGGGAGGGGAGCGGGGAGCTGTTTTTT
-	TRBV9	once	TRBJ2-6	CASSVAGANVLTF	TGTGCCAGCAGCGTAGCTGGGGCCAACGTCCTGACTTTC
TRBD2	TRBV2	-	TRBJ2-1	CASRAGLAGPNEQFF	TGTGCCAGCAGGGCGGGACTAGCAGGCCCCAATGAGCAGTTCTTC
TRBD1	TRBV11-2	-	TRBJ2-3	CASSFAGQGAADTQYF	TGTGCCAGCAGCTTCGCTGGACAGGGGGCGGCAGATACGCAGTATTTT
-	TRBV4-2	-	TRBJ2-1	CASSLERGRDPSYNEQFF	TGTGCCAGCAGCCTAGAGAGAGGACGGGACCCCTCCTACAATGAGCAGTTCTTC
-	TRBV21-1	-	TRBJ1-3	CASSKGPTFRNTIYF	TGTGCCAGCAGCAAAGGACCGACTTTCCGGAACACCATATATTTT
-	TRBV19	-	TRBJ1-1	CASSILGTNTEAFF	TGTGCCAGTAGTATACTGGGGACGAACACTGAAGCTTTCTTT
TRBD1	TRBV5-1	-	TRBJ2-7	CASSSGDRDYEQYF	TGCGCCAGCAGCTCTGGGGACAGAGACTACGAGCAGTACTTC
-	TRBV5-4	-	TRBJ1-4	CASSLAQDNEKLFF	TGTGCCAGCAGCTTGGCCCAGGATAATGAAAAACTGTTTTTT
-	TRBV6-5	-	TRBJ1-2	CASRATKGSYGYTF	TGTGCCAGCAGGGCAACAAAGGGGAGCTATGGCTACACCTTC
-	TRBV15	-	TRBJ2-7	CATSKPRGPRSF	TGTGCCACCAGCAAGCCCCGGGGACCCAGAAGTTTC
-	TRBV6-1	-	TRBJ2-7	CASSSQRTASYEQYF	TGTGCCAGCTCCTCCCAACGGACGGCCTCCTACGAGCAGTACTTC
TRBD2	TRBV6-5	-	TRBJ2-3	CASSYSGGRADTQYF	TGTGCCAGCAGTTACTCTGGGGGGAGGGCAGATACGCAGTATTTT
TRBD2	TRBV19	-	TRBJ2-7	CASSTGTSGASNSYEQYF	TGTGCCAGTAGTACCGGGACTAGCGGGGCCAGCAACTCCTACGAGCAGTACTTC
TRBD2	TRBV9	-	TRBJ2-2	CASSVTSGRGTGELFF	TGTGCCAGCAGCGTCACTAGCGGGAGAGGCACCGGGGAGCTGTTTTTT
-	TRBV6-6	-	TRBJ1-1	CASSYAASVEAFF	TGTGCCAGCAGTTACGCCGCATCGGTCGAAGCTTTCTTT
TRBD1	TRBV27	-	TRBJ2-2	CASSLKRGQGTGELFF	TGTGCCAGCAGCTTAAAAAGGGGACAGGGGACCGGGGAGCTGTTTTTT
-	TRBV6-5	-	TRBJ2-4	CASSYEGGGDIQYF	TGTGCCAGCAGTTACGAAGGGGGCGGGGACATTCAGTACTTC
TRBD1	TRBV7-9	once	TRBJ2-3	CASSSTDRGRADTQYF	TGTGCCAGCAGCTCGACGGACAGGGGGCGTGCAGATACGCAGTATTTT
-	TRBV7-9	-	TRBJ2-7	CASSLVGTGAPHEQYF	TGTGCCAGCAGCTTAGTTGGGACGGGGGCCCCCCACGAGCAGTACTTC
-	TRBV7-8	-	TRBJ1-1	CASSFDRALNTEAFF	TGTGCCAGCAGCTTTGACCGGGCGCTCAACACTGAAGCTTTCTTT
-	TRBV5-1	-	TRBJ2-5	CASSSLQGETQYF	TGCGCCAGCAGCTCACTCCAAGGGGAGACCCAGTACTTC
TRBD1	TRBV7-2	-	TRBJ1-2	CASSPRGTGFYGYTF	TGTGCCAGCAGCCCTAGGGGGACAGGGTTCTATGGCTACACCTTC
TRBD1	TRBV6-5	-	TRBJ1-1	CASNKRGLNTEAFF	TGTGCCAGTAACAAAAGGGGGCTCAACACTGAAGCTTTCTTT
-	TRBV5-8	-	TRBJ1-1	CASSGTVYDEAFF	TGTGCCAGCAGCGGGACGGTGTATGATGAAGCTTTCTTT
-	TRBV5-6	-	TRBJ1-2	CASSLVQGINYGYTF	TGTGCCAGCAGCTTGGTCCAGGGGATCAACTATGGCTACACCTTC
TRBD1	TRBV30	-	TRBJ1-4	CAWSRGRGQVNEKLFF	TGTGCCTGGAGTCGGGGCAGGGGGCAGGTTAATGAAAAACTGTTTTTT
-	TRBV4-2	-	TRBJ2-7	CASSQAPHEQYF	TGTGCCAGCAGCCAAGCTCCCCACGAGCAGTACTTC
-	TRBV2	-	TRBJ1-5	CASSERQGISPQHF	TGTGCCAGCAGTGAACGCCAGGGGATCAGCCCCCAGCATTTT
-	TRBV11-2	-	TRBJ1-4	CASSPPIRGQAGEKLFF	TGTGCCAGCAGCCCACCCATCCGCGGGCAAGCGGGTGAAAAACTGTTTTTT
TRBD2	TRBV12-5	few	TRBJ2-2	CASGLAGGGGTTRAGELFF	TGTGCTAGTGGTTTGGCCGGGGGGGGCGGAACAACAAGGGCCGGGGAGCTGTTTTTT
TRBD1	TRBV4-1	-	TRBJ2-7	CASSQEQGYEQYF	TGCGCCAGCAGCCAAGAACAGGGGTACGAGCAGTACTTC
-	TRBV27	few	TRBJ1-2	CASSPRGQPYGYTF	TGTGCCAGCAGTCCGAGAGGACAGCCTTATGGCTACACCTTC
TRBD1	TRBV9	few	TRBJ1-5	CASSATGGNQPQHF	TGTGCCAGCAGCGCTACAGGGGGCAATCAGCCCCAGCATTTT